Listed below are T cell receptor beta chains from one sample, sequenced in a study of identical twins. TCRdb re-derived calls from the 5' RACE reads in MiXCR, one entry per CDR3 protein. Of hundreds of thousands of distinct CDR3 sequences listed, about 20% were seen once; the top ten hold over 4%. This sample was shared with a second study, whose subject was T cells expressing NK-cell markers.

The specimen sequenced was PBMCs. These receptors were taken from a woman younger than 35 in good health. CDR3s include the opening cysteine and the closing phenylalanine or tryptophan. A D gene is named only where the DNA matches it firmly. The size entry is marked missing in some rows and otherwise reads once, few, many or a size class.

j_call	v_call	clone_size	d_call	cdr3_aa	cdr3_nt
TRBJ1-2	TRBV4-3	many	NA	CASSQEGTHYGYTF	TGCGCCAGCAGCCAAGAAGGAACACACTATGGCTACACCTTC
TRBJ2-1	TRBV3-1	NA	TRBD2	CASRPRLPSGSYNEQFF	TGTGCCAGCAGACCCCGATTACCTAGCGGTTCCTACAATGAGCAGTTCTTC
TRBJ2-5	TRBV7-2	NA	NA	CASSSSSHRETQYF	TGTGCCAGCAGCTCGTCTAGTCACCGAGAGACCCAGTACTTC
TRBJ2-1	TRBV14	many	NA	CASSQGTASYNEQFF	TGTGCCAGCAGCCAAGGGACGGCATCCTACAATGAGCAGTTCTTC
TRBJ1-2	TRBV10-3	many	NA	CAISEQVSRGYTF	TGTGCCATCAGTGAACAGGTTTCTCGAGGCTACACCTTC
TRBJ1-1	TRBV29-1	NA	NA	CSAVQGEAFF	TGCAGCGCGGTACAGGGTGAAGCTTTCTTT
TRBJ1-1	TRBV19	NA	NA	CASDPGNTEAFF	TGTGCCAGCGACCCCGGGAACACTGAAGCTTTCTTT
TRBJ2-7	TRBV6-5	few	NA	CASSFLQGSGSYEQYF	TGTGCCAGCAGTTTTCTTCAGGGGAGCGGGTCCTACGAGCAGTACTTC
TRBJ2-3	TRBV18	NA	TRBD1	CASSPDWTGGTDTQYF	TGTGCCAGCTCACCAGATTGGACAGGGGGCACAGATACGCAGTATTTT
TRBJ2-7	TRBV20-1	NA	TRBD2	CSARGTSGREIYEQYF	TGCAGTGCTAGAGGAACTAGCGGGAGGGAGATATACGAGCAGTACTTC
TRBJ2-3	TRBV5-1	few	NA	CASLLTTDTQYF	TGCGCCAGCCTCCTCACCACAGATACGCAGTATTTT
TRBJ2-1	TRBV11-2	NA	TRBD1	CASSQTRQGREQFF	TGTGCCAGCAGCCAAACCAGACAGGGTCGAGAGCAGTTCTTC
TRBJ2-7	TRBV12-3/TRBV12-4	NA	TRBD1	CASSSLIWDRQSYEQYF	TGTGCCAGCAGTTCATTAATTTGGGACAGACAATCCTACGAGCAGTACTTC
TRBJ2-7	TRBV7-8	many	TRBD2	CASSGSGTRAYEQYF	TGTGCCAGCAGCGGTTCCGGGACTAGAGCCTACGAGCAGTACTTC
TRBJ1-2	TRBV19	few	NA	CASSKFNYGYTF	TGTGCCAGTAGTAAGTTTAACTATGGCTACACCTTC
TRBJ2-7	TRBV6-5	NA	NA	CASRYNQGSYEQYF	TGTGCCAGCAGGTACAACCAGGGTTCCTACGAGCAGTACTTC
TRBJ2-5	TRBV12-3/TRBV12-4	many	NA	CASSPTQETQYF	TGTGCCAGCAGTCCCACTCAAGAGACCCAGTACTTC
TRBJ2-2	TRBV4-3	NA	TRBD1	CASSQVTGEGTGELFF	TGCGCCAGCAGCCAAGTGACAGGGGAAGGCACCGGGGAGCTGTTTTTT
TRBJ2-7	TRBV7-2	NA	TRBD2	CASSSRSRAGVSEQYF	TGTGCCAGCAGCTCCCGGAGTCGAGCGGGAGTTAGCGAGCAGTACTTC
TRBJ2-1	TRBV20-1	few	NA	CSARGLNEQFF	TGCAGTGCTAGGGGCCTCAATGAGCAGTTCTTC
TRBJ2-2	TRBV6-5	NA	TRBD1	CASSYSGTGHTGELFF	TGTGCCAGCAGTTACTCCGGGACAGGGCACACCGGGGAGCTGTTTTTT
TRBJ2-7	TRBV5-6	few	TRBD2	CASSLSRLAGSAYEQYF	TGTGCCAGCAGCTTGAGTAGACTAGCGGGCTCAGCCTACGAGCAGTACTTC
TRBJ2-7	TRBV4-3	many	NA	CASSQARGHYEQYF	TGCGCCAGCAGCCAAGCCAGGGGACACTACGAGCAGTACTTC
TRBJ1-5	TRBV15	NA	NA	CATGSNQPQHF	TGTGCCACCGGGTCAAATCAGCCCCAGCATTTT
TRBJ2-3	TRBV15	few	TRBD2	CATSTGRERDTQYF	TGTGCCACCAGCACCGGGCGGGAGAGGGATACGCAGTATTTT
TRBJ2-3	TRBV15	NA	NA	CATSREQVTDTQYF	TGTGCCACCAGCAGAGAACAGGTCACAGATACGCAGTATTTT
TRBJ2-2	TRBV7-8	many	NA	CASTTGAGATNTGELFF	TGTGCCAGCACTACAGGTGCGGGGGCCACGAACACCGGGGAGCTGTTTTTT
TRBJ2-5	TRBV3-1	NA	TRBD2	CASTRGGGEQETQYF	TGTGCCAGCACCCGGGGGGGCGGCGAACAAGAGACCCAGTACTTC
TRBJ1-6	TRBV3-1	many	NA	CASSWARGGNSPLHF	TGTGCCAGCAGCTGGGCTAGGGGTGGAAATTCACCCCTCCACTTT
TRBJ1-1	TRBV7-2	few	NA	CASSLTLALGTEAFF	TGTGCCAGCAGCTTGACCCTGGCGTTGGGCACTGAAGCTTTCTTT
TRBJ2-3	TRBV7-9	many	TRBD2	CASSLSGTSMDTQYF	TGTGCCAGCAGCTTAAGTGGGACTAGCATGGATACGCAGTATTTT
TRBJ2-7	TRBV4-3	NA	TRBD2	CASSQEIWVAGEFHEQYF	TGCGCCAGCAGCCAAGAAATTTGGGTAGCGGGAGAATTCCACGAGCAGTACTTC
TRBJ2-3	TRBV7-7	many	TRBD2	CASSRTSGADTQYF	TGTGCTAGCAGCCGGACTAGCGGGGCAGATACGCAGTATTTT
TRBJ2-2	TRBV5-6	NA	NA	CASSLVKVWNTGELFF	TGTGCCAGCAGCTTGGTCAAGGTGTGGAACACCGGGGAGCTGTTTTTT
TRBJ2-1	TRBV12-3/TRBV12-4	many	NA	CASSLQQLSYNEQFF	TGTGCCAGCAGTCTACAGCAACTATCCTACAATGAGCAGTTCTTC
TRBJ2-3	TRBV12-3/TRBV12-4	NA	NA	CASSRGAPDTQYF	TGTGCCAGCAGTCGGGGGGCGCCAGATACGCAGTATTTT
TRBJ2-3	TRBV12-3/TRBV12-4	NA	TRBD2	CASSHGTSGRLGTQYF	TGTGCCAGCAGTCACGGGACTAGCGGGAGACTTGGTACGCAGTATTTT
TRBJ2-2	TRBV7-8	NA	NA	CASSLGTSPGGELFF	TGTGCCAGCAGCTTAGGGACTTCCCCGGGCGGGGAGCTGTTTTTT
TRBJ2-5	TRBV29-1	NA	TRBD1	CSTTGDRVVTQYF	TGCAGCACAACTGGGGACAGGGTTGTGACCCAGTACTTC
TRBJ2-3	TRBV12-3/TRBV12-4	few	TRBD2	CASSYGLAGLTDTQYF	TGTGCCAGCAGTTACGGACTAGCGGGGCTAACAGATACGCAGTATTTT
TRBJ2-2	TRBV4-2	NA	NA	CASSPSPRDVLSGELFF	TGTGCCAGCAGCCCAAGCCCCCGTGATGTACTTTCCGGGGAGCTGTTTTTT